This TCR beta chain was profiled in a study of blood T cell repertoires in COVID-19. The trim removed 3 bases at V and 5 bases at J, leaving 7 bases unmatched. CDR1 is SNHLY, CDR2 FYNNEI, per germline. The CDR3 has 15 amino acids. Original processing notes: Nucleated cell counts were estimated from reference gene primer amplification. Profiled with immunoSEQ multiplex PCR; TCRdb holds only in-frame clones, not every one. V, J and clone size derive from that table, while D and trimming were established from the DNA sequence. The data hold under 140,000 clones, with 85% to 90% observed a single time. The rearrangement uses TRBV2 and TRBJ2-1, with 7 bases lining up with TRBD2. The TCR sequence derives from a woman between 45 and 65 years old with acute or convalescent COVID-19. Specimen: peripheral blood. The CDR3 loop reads CASSDKLATHNEQFF. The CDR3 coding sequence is TGTGCCAGCAGTGATAAACTAGCGACCCACAATGAGCAGTTCTTC.